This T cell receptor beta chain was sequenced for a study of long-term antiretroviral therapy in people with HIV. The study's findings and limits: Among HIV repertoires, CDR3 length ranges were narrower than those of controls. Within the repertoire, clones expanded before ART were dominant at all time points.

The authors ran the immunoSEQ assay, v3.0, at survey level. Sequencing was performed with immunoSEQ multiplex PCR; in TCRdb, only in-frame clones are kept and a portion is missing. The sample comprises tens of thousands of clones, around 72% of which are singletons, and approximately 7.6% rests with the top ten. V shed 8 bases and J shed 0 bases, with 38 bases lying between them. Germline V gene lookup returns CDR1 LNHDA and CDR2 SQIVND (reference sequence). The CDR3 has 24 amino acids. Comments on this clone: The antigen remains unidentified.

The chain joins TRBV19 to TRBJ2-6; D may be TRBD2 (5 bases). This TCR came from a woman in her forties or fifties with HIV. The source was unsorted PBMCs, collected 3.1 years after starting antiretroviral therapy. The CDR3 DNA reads TGTGCCAGTTTTTCCTCCCCCCCACCCCAAAAAAGAACCGGGAAAAACTCTGGGGCCAACGTCCTGACTTTC. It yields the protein CASFSSPPPQKRTGKNSGANVLTF.